Below are 10 T cell receptor beta chains sequenced from a single sample in a study of shared clonotypes between healthy human individuals. Generated by immunoSEQ multiplex PCR, the TCRdb table keeps only in-frame clones and is missing some. The sample has approximately 2,000,000 clones; 80% to 95% are singletons. Sequencing was performed on naive CD4+ T cells from PBMCs. The subset here: CD45RA+ positively selected. Every receptor here comes from a man in his late teens or twenties in good health. Some clones in this sample may be carry-over from other donors' samples.

The J gene is TRBJ1-1, the V gene TRBV28; TRBD1 aligns across 7 bases. Germline assignment: CDR1 MDHEN and CDR2 SYDVKM. With 7 bases clipped from V and 6 bases from J, the junction kept 14 bases outside the gene matches. The CDR3 loop spans 15 amino acids. The CDR3 region has the DNA TGTGCCAGCAACCCCGCAAGGAGGGGGCGCCCTGAAGCTTTCTTT. This sequence encodes CASNPARRGRPEAFF. Full variable domain (rest looked up from reference TRBV28 and TRBJ1-1): DVKVTQSSRYLVKRTGEKVFLECVQDMDHENMFWYRQDPGLGLRLIYFSYDVKMKEKGDIPEGYSVSREKKERFSLILESASTNQTSMYLCASNPARRGRPEAFFGQGTRLTVV.

The chain links TRBV30 to TRBJ1-6; 8 bases are a match to TRBD1. Germline V lookup: CDR1 GTSNPN, CDR2 SVGIG (reference sequence). V was pared by 5 bases and J by 6 bases, with 6 bases of the junction left unmatched. The CDR3 covers 14 residues. The DNA for the CDR3 is TGTGCCTGGGCCGGACAGGGAGGTAATTCACCCCTCCACTTT. Translation: CAWAGQGGNSPLHF.

The chain carries TRBV2 and TRBJ2-1; D possibly corresponds to TRBD1 (9 bases). The germline V gene encodes CDR1 SNHLY and CDR2 FYNNEI. CDR3 length: 19 amino acids. Deletions cut 6 bases from V and 0 bases from J, with 24 bases between. CDR3 region: CASSWDRATGGISYNEQFF. The CDR3 coding sequence is TGTGCCAGCAGCTGGGACAGGGCTACGGGGGGGATCTCCTACAATGAGCAGTTCTTC.

The chain uses TRBV25-1 and TRBJ1-2, with a possible D match to TRBD1 (6 bases). Looked up from germline, CDR1 is MGHDK and CDR2 is SYGVNS. V lost 5 bases and J lost 0, with 22 bases in between. The CDR3 extends over 18 amino acids. CDR3 loop: CASSHWIGQGRSNYGYTF. The CDR3 bases are TGTGCCAGCAGTCACTGGATAGGGCAGGGGCGATCTAACTATGGCTACACCTTC.

Regarding this clone: The sample contains more than one DNA sequence encoding this CDR3. V usage is TRBV7-2 and J usage is TRBJ1-2; no reliable D call. V was pared by 1 base and J by 4 bases, with 10 bases between. Looked up from germline, CDR1 is SGHTA and CDR2 is FQGNSA. The CDR3 totals 14 residues. DNA of the CDR3: TGTGCCAGCAGCTTAGAGTCAAGCGGCTATGGCTACACCTTC. Translated: CASSLESSGYGYTF.

The genes are TRBV2 and TRBJ2-7; a possible D gene is TRBD2 (7 bases). V lost 6 bases and J 3 bases, leaving 12 bases between the germline ends. Germline-derived CDR1 and CDR2 are SNHLY and FYNNEI. CDR3 length equals 13 residues. The CDR3 coding sequence is TGTGCCAGCAGGCCGGGGGGCAGCTACGAGCAGTACTTC. Its translation: CASRPGGSYEQYF.

The chain uses TRBV30 and TRBJ1-3; 7 nucleotides agree with TRBD1. This CDR3 is built from 12 residues. V shed 4 bases and J 15 bases; nucleotides not matched to a gene: 12. CDR1 and CDR2 (germline): GTSNPN, SVGIG (reference sequence). CDR3 protein: CAWNPGVDRSYF. CDR3 nucleotides: TGTGCCTGGAACCCGGGGGTGGACAGGTCATATTTT.

The chain combines TRBV28 with TRBJ1-1, with 10 bases aligning to TRBD1. Trimming took 5 bases from V and 3 from J; bases not matched to a gene: 6. The CDR3 sequence is 15 residues long. CDR1 is MDHEN, CDR2 SYDVKM, per germline. The CDR3 nucleotides read TGTGCCAGCAGTGGTTTGGGACAGGGGTACACTGAAGCTTTCTTT. Translated: CASSGLGQGYTEAFF. The entire variable domain, with the rest obtained from reference TRBV28 and TRBJ1-1, is as follows: DVKVTQSSRYLVKRTGEKVFLECVQDMDHENMFWYRQDPGLGLRLIYFSYDVKMKEKGDIPEGYSVSREKKERFSLILESASTNQTSMYLCASSGLGQGYTEAFFGQGTRLTVV.

The chain couples TRBV7-6 to TRBJ1-2; the match to TRBD1 covers 10 bases. V gave up 4 bases and J gave up 5 bases; unmatched junction bases: 10. The CDR3 totals 16 residues. CDR1 is SGHVS, CDR2 FNYEAQ, per germline. CDR3 region: CASSSYRDRGDYGYTF. The CDR3 coding sequence is TGTGCCAGCAGCTCATACCGGGACAGGGGAGATTATGGCTACACCTTC.

This clone was seen a handful of times. The gene calls are TRBV5-1 and TRBJ1-1; no firm D call. Germline CDR1 reads SGHRS; CDR2 reads YFSETQ. V lost 0 bases and J lost 2, with 11 bases in between. The CDR3 extends over 15 amino acids. The CDR3 spells CASSLDSITNTEAFF. The CDR3 DNA is TGCGCCAGCAGCTTGGACAGCATAACAAACACTGAAGCTTTCTTT.